This TCR beta chain was identified in a study of T cells in Graves' hyperthyroidism and ophthalmopathy. Researchers amplified the TCR beta CDR3 regions from RNA transcripts. With the HTBI primer set, the TCR CDR3 went through a first round of RT-PCR. TCRdb processed the multiplex PCR reads anew with MiXCR; each CDR3 protein has one entry. The data contain hundreds of thousands of distinct CDR3 sequences, 12% to 15% of them singletons. Germline V CDR1 and CDR2: KGHSY, FQNENV. The CDR3 runs 16 residues. V was clipped by 4 bases and J by 0 bases; unmatched bases: 5. A roughly 10 ml volume of fresh peripheral blood provided the PBMCs.

The TCR originated in a woman aged 40-49 years with Graves' hyperthyroidism. The sequencing input was blood. J is TRBJ2-2 and V is TRBV16; 7 bases are shared with TRBD1. The chain's CDR3 is CASSLGQATNTGELFF. The CDR3 nucleotides read TGTGCCAGCAGCCTCGGACAGGCTACGAACACCGGGGAGCTGTTTTTT.